This entry describes one T cell receptor beta chain. Its antigen is not identified. This sample is drawn from a study of T cell responses to AZD1222 COVID-19 vaccine. Profiling relied on immunoSEQ multiplex PCR, and the TCRdb table lists in-frame clones only, not all of them. The sample shows 180,000 or so clones, 80% to 95% of them seen only once. Overall study findings and caveats: Spike-specific TCR breadth and depth rose after two AZD1222 doses.

V was shortened by 6 bases and J by 1 base, with 9 bases between the two germline ends. The CDR3 length is 13 residues. Source: peripheral blood, taken 28 days after the second AZD1222 dose. This chain uses TRBV12-3 or TRBV12-4 with TRBJ1-1; D is unresolved. The TCR originated in an adult who received the AZD1222 COVID-19 vaccine. CDR3 in DNA: TGTGCCAGCAGCGGGATAGCGAACACTGAAGCTTTCTTT. It is translated as CASSGIANTEAFF.